Each of the 28 T cell receptor beta chains below was sequenced from the same sample in a study of blood T cell repertoires in COVID-19. TCRdb's table, derived via immunoSEQ multiplex PCR, lists solely in-frame clones and lacks some. This sample has over 130,000 clones, with 70% to 80% found just once. The material sequenced was peripheral blood. The receptors shown here come from a woman older than 75 with active or convalescent COVID-19.

The chain joins TRBV12-2 to TRBJ1-3; TRBD1, as called in the table, went unchecked against the DNA. TRBV12-2 is assigned pseudogene status. This CDR3 is built from 19 residues. Here the CDR3 reads CASRLLDRGRLRSGNTIYF. DNA for the CDR3: TGTGCAAGTCGCTTACTGGACAGGGGTCGGCTAAGGTCTGGAAACACCATATATTTT.

The chain joins TRBV10-2 to TRBJ1-1, with D tentatively TRBD1 (6 bases). V lost 6 bases, J lost 1 base, and 9 bases lay in between. The CDR3 is 13 amino acids. Looked up from germline, CDR1 is WSHSY and CDR2 is SAAADI. CDR3 region: CASRLTGNTEAFF. As DNA, the CDR3 is TGCGCCAGCAGACTGACAGGGAACACTGAAGCTTTCTTT.

The CDR3 is CSATGGYGYTF. The CDR3, as DNA: TGCAGTGCCACAGGGGGTTATGGCTACACCTTC. The chain combines TRBV20-1 with TRBJ1-2; 8 bases are shared with TRBD1. The germline gives CDR1 DFQATT, CDR2 SNEGSKA (reference sequence). J gave up 5 bases and V 6 bases, and 2 bases lay outside the gene matches. The CDR3 covers 11 residues.

The chain is built from TRBV9 and TRBJ2-6; D not certain. Trimming took off 2 bases at V and 0 bases at J, with 6 bases between the two ends. Germline V gene lookup returns CDR1 SGDLS and CDR2 YYNGEE. The CDR3 extends over 15 amino acids. The CDR3 nucleotides read TGTGCCAGCAGCGTTATTAGCTCTGGGGCCAACGTCCTGACTTTC. This encodes CASSVISSGANVLTF.

J is TRBJ2-3 and V is TRBV11-2, with D tentatively TRBD2 (7 bases). The CDR3 spans 15 residues. V was trimmed by 0 bases and J by 3 bases, leaving 10 bases between them. Germline V lookup: CDR1 SGHAT, CDR2 FQNNGV. CDR3 nucleotide sequence: TGTGCCAGCAGCTTAGAAAGGGGGGGTACAGATACGCAGTATTTT. Its protein is CASSLERGGTDTQYF.

This chain links TRBV4-2 with TRBJ1-3, with no clear D. Between the trimmed V and J ends, which lost 1 base and 4 bases, there was a span of 17 bases. This CDR3 is 17 amino acids long. Germline V gene lookup returns CDR1 LGHNA and CDR2 YNFKEQ. The CDR3, as DNA: TGTGCCAGCAGCCAAGTCTCACGGGGTGGTCCCGGAAACACCATATATTTT. Translation gives CASSQVSRGGPGNTIYF.

Only one count was recorded for this clone. Other nucleotide sequences from this sample produce the same CDR3. The CDR3 sequence: CASSLAGRSTEAFF. In DNA form, the CDR3 reads TGTGCCAGCAGCTTAGCGGGCAGGTCCACTGAAGCTTTCTTT. The chain uses TRBV7-2 and TRBJ1-1; no clear D. The CDR3 spans 14 residues. CDR1 is SGHTA and CDR2 is FQGNSA in the germline V gene. V was trimmed by 0 bases and J by 4 bases, leaving 9 bases between them.

The V call is TRBV5-4, the J call TRBJ1-1; a weak D match, TRBD1 (5 bases). Germline assignment: CDR1 SGHNT and CDR2 YYREEE (reference sequence). V lost 0 bases, J lost 0 bases, and 12 bases lay in between. CDR3 length: 16 residues. The CDR3 DNA reads TGTGCCAGCAGCTTGGGTCCAGGGAAGATGAACACTGAAGCTTTCTTT. Amino acids: CASSLGPGKMNTEAFF.

The CDR3 sequence is CATSDFTREGSSYEQYF. The CDR3 bases are TGTGCCACCAGTGATTTTACAAGGGAGGGCTCCTCCTACGAGCAGTACTTC. The chain employs TRBV24-1 and TRBJ2-7; 7 nucleotides agree with TRBD2. Trimming cost V 1 base and J 0 bases; bases outside gene matches: 8. Germline loops: CDR1 KGHDR, CDR2 SFDVKD. This CDR3 has 17 residues.

V usage is TRBV2 and J usage is TRBJ1-3; 7 bases map to TRBD1. Germline values: CDR1 SNHLY, CDR2 FYNNEI. J lost 4 bases, V lost 6 bases, and 6 bases had no gene match. CDR3 length: 14 amino acids. The CDR3 nucleotides read TGTGCCAGCAGATCGACAGGGCTGGGAAACACCATATATTTT. Translating gives CASRSTGLGNTIYF.

The rearrangement joins TRBV5-5 to TRBJ1-2, with 11 bases identical to TRBD1. There are 15 residues in the CDR3. The V gene end was trimmed by 4 bases and the J gene end by 6 bases; junction bases not matched to a gene: 8. Germline lookup yields CDR1 SGHKS and CDR2 YYEKEE (reference sequence). CDR3 bases: TGTGCCAGCAGCGGAGGGACAGGGGGTTCGGATGGCTACACCTTC. This translates into CASSGGTGGSDGYTF. Looking up the rest from reference TRBV5-5 and TRBJ1-2 gives the full variable domain: DAGVTQSPTHLIKTRGQQVTLRCSPISGHKSVSWYQQVLGQGPQFIFQYYEKEERGRGNFPDRFSARQFPNYSSELNVNALLLGDSALYLCASSGGTGGSDGYTFGSGTRLTVV.

The chain employs TRBV19 and TRBJ1-2; D is ambiguous. This CDR3 has 12 amino acids. The germline CDR1 and CDR2 sequences are LNHDA and SQIVND (reference sequence). V was shortened by 1 base and J by 4 bases, with 4 bases between the two germline ends. The CDR3 region is CASSIASYGYTF. The CDR3 nucleotides read TGTGCCAGTAGTATAGCCAGCTATGGCTACACCTTC.

The chain carries TRBV2 and TRBJ2-3; 14 nucleotides align to TRBD2. With 6 bases clipped from V and 6 bases from J, the junction kept 14 bases outside the gene matches. The CDR3 loop spans 18 amino acids. Germline-derived CDR1 and CDR2 are SNHLY and FYNNEI. CDR3 coding DNA: TGTGCCAGCAGCGACCCCGTGGGACTAGCGGGGGCAGGCGATACGCAGTATTTT. This translates into CASSDPVGLAGAGDTQYF.

This clone was observed a few times. The chain employs TRBV10-2 and TRBJ1-5; D not resolved. Between the trimmed V and J ends, which lost 3 bases and 8 bases, there was a span of 14 bases. The germline V gene encodes CDR1 WSHSY and CDR2 SAAADI. CDR3 length equals 14 residues. CDR3 nucleotide sequence: TGCGCCAGCAGTGAAGGGAAGGGAGTGAAGCCCCAGCATTTT. Translated: CASSEGKGVKPQHF.

This clone was seen only a few times. This chain joins TRBV5-1 and TRBJ1-2; D remains ambiguous. This CDR3 is 14 amino acids long. In germline, CDR1 is SGHRS, CDR2 YFSETQ. V was pared by 4 bases and J by 4 bases, with 14 bases between. The CDR3 bases are TGCGCCAGCAGCCGGGAGGAGGACTCCTATGGCTACACCTTC. Its translation: CASSREEDSYGYTF.

The chain combines TRBV7-9 with TRBJ1-1, with TRBD1 identical over 8 bases. This CDR3 region has 14 residues. CDR1 and CDR2 from the germline V gene are SEHNR and FQNEAQ (reference sequence). The junction had 5 bases not matched to a gene; V was cut back by 4 bases and J by 4 bases. CDR3 amino acids: CASSSGTGRTEAFF. For the CDR3, the DNA is TGTGCCAGCAGCTCGGGGACAGGTCGCACTGAAGCTTTCTTT.

The rearrangement links TRBV2 to TRBJ1-6; D call uncertain. CDR1 and CDR2 (germline): SNHLY, FYNNEI. CDR3 length: 16 amino acids. V lost 6 bases and J 9 bases, leaving 21 bases between the germline ends. The CDR3 here is CASSLNSAGMGSPLHF. CDR3 sequence (DNA): TGTGCCAGCAGCTTGAACAGCGCGGGTATGGGTTCACCCCTCCACTTT.

The chain employs TRBV30 and TRBJ1-2; D gene ambiguous. V lost 0 bases and J 4 bases, leaving 12 bases between the germline ends. Germline V gene sequence: CDR1 GTSNPN, CDR2 SVGIG (reference sequence). The CDR3 sequence is 14 residues long. CDR3 sequence: CAWSVMLGSYGYTF. The CDR3 DNA follows: TGTGCCTGGAGTGTAATGCTGGGGAGCTATGGCTACACCTTC.

The chain carries TRBV4-3 and TRBJ1-2; 9 bases are a match to TRBD1. The CDR3 covers 18 residues. Germline loops: CDR1 LGHNA, CDR2 YSLEER. Trimming cost V 4 bases and J 2 bases; bases outside gene matches: 14. CDR3 in amino acids: CASSRAAGTGRLNYGYTF. CDR3 coding DNA: TGCGCCAGCAGCCGGGCCGCCGGGACAGGGAGATTGAACTATGGCTACACCTTC.

The CDR3 nucleotides are TGTGCCAGCACCCTAGGGCGGGGGGCTCAGCAGCCCCAGCATTTT. Its translation: CASTLGRGAQQPQHF. The rearrangement links TRBV7-2 to TRBJ1-5; possibly TRBD1 for D (6 bases). The V gene lost 7 bases and the J gene lost 7 bases, with 20 bases spanning the gap. Per germline, CDR1 SGHTA and CDR2 FQGNSA. CDR3 length: 15 amino acids.

This clone has at least ten counts. The chain carries TRBV6-5 and TRBJ1-2, with 7 bases that match TRBD1. Germline trimming cut 6 bases from V and 3 bases from J; bases unmatched to any gene: 4. The germline CDR1 and CDR2 sequences are MNHEY and SVGAGI. The CDR3 has 13 amino acids. The CDR3 is CASSRTGDYGYTF. CDR3 DNA sequence: TGTGCCAGCAGCCGTACAGGGGACTATGGCTACACCTTC.

V gene TRBV5-1 combines with J gene TRBJ2-5; the match to TRBD2 covers 13 bases. J was trimmed by 1 base and V by 0 bases; bases with no gene match: 3. This CDR3 comprises 17 residues. The V gene's germline CDR1 is SGHRS and CDR2 YFSETQ. CDR3 amino acids: CASSLAGLAGSQETQYF. Written as DNA, the CDR3 is TGCGCCAGCAGCTTGGCGGGACTAGCGGGGAGCCAAGAGACCCAGTACTTC.

DNA for the CDR3: TGTGCCAGCAGCTTATTTATTCAAGGACTACTCGATTCCGGGGAGCTGTTTTTT. Encoded protein: CASSLFIQGLLDSGELFF. This chain connects TRBV7-2 to TRBJ2-2; possibly TRBD2 for D (6 bases). The CDR3 loop spans 18 amino acids. V lost 2 bases, J lost 6 bases, and 22 bases lay in between. Germline assignment: CDR1 SGHTA and CDR2 FQGNSA.

This chain uses TRBV7-6 with TRBJ1-1; possibly TRBD1 for D (6 bases). The CDR3 extends over 16 amino acids. The germline V gene has CDR1 SGHVS and CDR2 FNYEAQ. V shed 4 bases and J shed 7 bases, with 22 bases lying between them. The CDR3: CASSSDIPGGGGEAFF. The CDR3 DNA sequence: TGTGCCAGCAGCTCCGACATCCCTGGGGGCGGAGGTGAAGCTTTCTTT.

V usage is TRBV5-8 and J usage is TRBJ1-5, with a possible D match to TRBD1 (6 bases). Trimming removed 3 bases at V and 3 bases at J, with 7 bases between. CDR3 size: 13 residues. CDR1 is SGHTS, CDR2 YDEGEE, per germline. The DNA of the CDR3 is TGTGCCAGCAGCTGGGGGCTCAATCAGCCCCAGCATTTT. Translating it yields CASSWGLNQPQHF.

The J gene is TRBJ2-7, the V gene TRBV2; 7 bases agree with TRBD1. The CDR3 is 14 amino acids. Losses at the gene ends were 1 base for V and 5 bases for J; bases not matched to a gene: 5. In germline, CDR1 is SNHLY, CDR2 FYNNEI. As DNA, the CDR3 is TGTGCCAGCAGTGAAGACAGGGGTGAGAACGAGCAGTACTTC. Translated, it gives CASSEDRGENEQYF. The whole variable domain, remainder taken from reference TRBV2 and TRBJ2-7, is EPEVTQTPSHQVTQMGQEVILRCVPISNHLYFYWYRQILGQKVEFLVSFYNNEISEKSEIFDDQFSVERPDGSNFTLKIRSTKLEDSAMYFCASSEDRGENEQYFGPGTRLTVT.

The genes are TRBV11-2 and TRBJ1-3; 8 nucleotides agree with TRBD1. This CDR3 has 16 residues. Germline V gene sequence: CDR1 SGHAT, CDR2 FQNNGV. J lost 0 bases, V lost 6 bases, and 7 bases had no gene match. The CDR3 DNA is TGTGCCAGCAGTCGACAGGGGATGGCCTCTGGAAACACCATATATTTT. It is translated as CASSRQGMASGNTIYF.

This chain uses TRBV28 with TRBJ1-1; 8 bases line up with TRBD1. After removal of 3 bases from V and 7 bases from J, the junction contained 4 bases not matched to a gene. CDR1 MDHEN and CDR2 SYDVKM come from the germline V gene. This CDR3 has 13 residues. The CDR3 nucleotides are TGTGCCAGCAGTTTTCCAGGGGGCAGTGAAGCTTTCTTT. Encoded protein: CASSFPGGSEAFF.